Presented here are 8 T cell receptor beta chains from one specimen sequenced in a study of T cell changes during pregnancy in multiple sclerosis. Assay used: immunoSEQ multiplex PCR; TCRdb lists only in-frame clones, some missing. The sample shows about 49,000 clones, around 90% of them seen only once. Sequencing was performed on peripheral blood, taken after pregnancy. These receptors all come from a female donor in good health, enrolled as a control in a pregnancy study.

The V and J genes are TRBV5-4 and TRBJ1-2, with a tentative D call TRBD1 (5 bases). CDR3 size: 14 residues. Germline V gives CDR1 SGHNT, CDR2 YYREEE (reference sequence). Trimming left V 4 bases short and J 8 bases short, with 18 bases between. The CDR3 DNA reads TGTGCCAGCAGCACCACCGGGACTACAGGAGGCTACACCTTC. Translation gives CASSTTGTTGGYTF.

V is TRBV2 and J is TRBJ2-1, with 11 bases fitting TRBD2. The V and J ends lost 3 bases and 7 bases, in that order; junction bases with no gene match: 5. The CDR3 length is 15 residues. The germline V gene has CDR1 SNHLY and CDR2 FYNNEI. The chain's CDR3 is CASSELRLAGNEQFF. The CDR3 DNA reads as TGTGCCAGCAGTGAGCTCAGACTAGCGGGGAATGAGCAGTTCTTC.

The chain's CDR3 is CASSLTGGGNGYTF. The CDR3 region has the DNA TGCGCCAGCAGCTTAACAGGGGGCGGAAATGGCTACACCTTC. The V and J genes are TRBV5-1 and TRBJ1-2; 9 nucleotides agree with TRBD1. The CDR3 runs 14 residues. After removal of 2 bases from V and 6 bases from J, the junction contained 5 bases not matched to a gene. Germline V gene lookup returns CDR1 SGHRS and CDR2 YFSETQ.

This clone was detected once. This chain uses TRBV6-5 with TRBJ1-2; a weak D match, TRBD1 (5 bases). Germline loops: CDR1 MNHEY, CDR2 SVGAGI. This CDR3 is built from 13 residues. V was pared by 7 bases and J by 8 bases, with 17 bases between. CDR3 bases: TGTGCCAGCAAGCCGGGGGGATCTCGGGGCTACACCTTC. Amino acids: CASKPGGSRGYTF.

This chain uses TRBV6-1 with TRBJ2-1, with 7 bases aligning to TRBD1. The CDR3 has 15 amino acids. Germline trimming cut 6 bases from V and 0 bases from J; bases unmatched to any gene: 5. In germline, CDR1 is MNHNS, CDR2 SASEGT. The CDR3 nucleotides read TGTGCCAGCAGCCCCACAGGGGACTCCTACAATGAGCAGTTCTTC. It specifies CASSPTGDSYNEQFF.

The CDR3 DNA reads as TGCGCCAGCAGCTTGGATGCGGTTACGAACACTGAAGCTTTCTTT. This gives the protein CASSLDAVTNTEAFF. The chain is built from TRBV5-1 and TRBJ1-1; the D is unclear. Trimming took off 0 bases at V and 1 base at J, with 10 bases between the two ends. The CDR3 is 15 residues long. Germline CDR1 and CDR2: SGHRS and YFSETQ.

This clone came up once. The V and J genes are TRBV28 and TRBJ1-6; unclear D gene. The CDR3 is 16 amino acids. Germline V gene data show CDR1 as MDHEN and CDR2 as SYDVKM. Trimming left V 5 bases short and J 6 bases short, with 17 bases between. The CDR3 protein is CASSPRPWRTNSPLHF. CDR3 bases: TGTGCCAGCAGTCCACGACCCTGGAGGACTAATTCACCCCTCCACTTT.

The chain employs TRBV5-6 and TRBJ1-3, with a weak D call TRBD1 (5 bases). The germline CDR1 and CDR2 sequences are SGHDT and YYEEEE. This CDR3 has 15 residues. The germline V and J ends were trimmed by 4 bases and 0 bases, with 11 bases remaining between them. The CDR3 nucleotides are TGTGCCAGCAGCCGGGGGTTTTACTCTGGAAACACCATATATTTT. Translating it yields CASSRGFYSGNTIYF.